Each of the 5 T cell receptor beta chains below was sequenced from the same sample in a study of CD8 T cells in ankylosing spondylitis. Study findings and constraints: What appeared characteristic of ankylosing spondylitis blood was a TCR beta motif of eight highly homologous variants.

MiXCR, run by TCRdb on the 5' RACE reads, gives a single entry per CDR3 protein. Among a few hundred thousand distinct CDR3 sequences listed, approximately 20% were seen once. These TCRs' antigens remain unknown. The material sequenced was blood, either unsorted or a sorted T cell fraction (not recorded which). The source is a male donor with ankylosing spondylitis.

The table lists this clonotype with many counts. This chain connects TRBV5-1 to TRBJ1-1; D gene uncertain. V was shortened by 1 base and J by 1 base, with 5 bases between the two germline ends. The CDR3 length is 13 residues. CDR1 and CDR2 (germline): SGHRS, YFSETQ. CDR3 coding DNA: TGCGCCAGCAGCTTGCGGGAGAACACTGAAGCTTTCTTT. Translating gives CASSLRENTEAFF.

This chain connects TRBV2 to TRBJ2-1, with 7 bases identical to TRBD1. The length of the CDR3 is 13 residues. Trimming removed 10 bases from V and 5 bases from J; junction bases left unmatched: 8. Germline assignment: CDR1 SNHLY and CDR2 FYNNEI. The CDR3, as DNA: TGTGCCAACCTAGGGACAGCTAACAATGAGCAGTTCTTC. Translation gives CANLGTANNEQFF.

This chain uses TRBV12-3 or TRBV12-4 with TRBJ1-3, with 10 bases aligning to TRBD1. The V and J ends lost 5 bases and 4 bases, in that order; junction bases with no gene match: 5. The CDR3 runs to 15 residues. The CDR3 region has the DNA TGTGCCAGCAGTGGGGGACAGGGGTCCGGAAACACCATATATTTT. Translated, it gives CASSGGQGSGNTIYF.

This clonotype was seen ten or more times. The chain couples TRBV7-2 to TRBJ1-1, with D possibly matching TRBD1 (5 bases). The CDR3 is made up of 14 amino acids. Trimming removed 2 bases at V and 1 base at J, with 8 bases between. Germline CDR1 reads SGHTA; CDR2 reads FQGNSA. As DNA, the CDR3 is TGTGCCAGCAGCTTATCCGGGGCGAACACTGAAGCTTTCTTT. Translation gives CASSLSGANTEAFF.

This chain joins TRBV3-1 and TRBJ1-6; tentatively, D is TRBD1 (5 bases). Trimming shortened V by 4 bases and J by 5 bases, and 18 bases separated the two germline ends. Germline V CDR1 and CDR2: LGHDT, YNNKEL (reference sequence). This CDR3 has 17 amino acids. The CDR3 DNA reads as TGTGCCAGCAGCCTTGGCCAGGGACCCTCTCATAATTCACCCCTCCACTTT. This sequence encodes CASSLGQGPSHNSPLHF.